The entry below gives a single T cell receptor beta chain sequence along with its context. Its antigen is unidentified. The junction differs from germline at one of its ends, possibly a read error. The V gene's germline CDR1 is SGHTA and CDR2 FQGTGA. This CDR3 contains 14 residues. A CD45RA+ naive subset and a CD45RA-negative memory subset were split from CD4+ cells. This record belongs to a study of shared clonotypes between healthy human individuals. At the level of the study: Per donor, CD8 memory used one plate, CD8 naive used two, CD4 memory used three and CD4 naive used three.

A roughly 220 ng quantity of DNA, tens of thousands of T cell genomes, went into the sorted-subset replicate PCRs. Profiling relied on immunoSEQ multiplex PCR, and the TCRdb table lists in-frame clones only, not all of them. The sample comprises 2,500,000 or so clones, 85% to 95% of which are singletons, and 0.37% rests with the top ten. Study-wide findings and caveats: Genetic and exposure-history diversity was limited by the few donors.

The sequence came from a man aged 18-30 years in good health. Some clones in this sample may be carry-over from other donors' samples. The chain employs TRBV7-3 and TRBJ1-1; 7 nucleotides agree with TRBD1. The sample taken for sequencing was naive CD4+ T cells from PBMCs. Subset given: CD45RA+ positively selected. CDR3 in amino acids: CASGLTGESTEAFF. The CDR3 DNA sequence: TGTGCCAGCGGCTTAACAGGGGAATCCACTGAAGCTTTCTTT.